Each of the 17 T cell receptor beta chains below was sequenced from the same sample in a study of CD8 T cell repertoires and HIV-1 epitope variants. The antigens of these receptors remain unknown. Produced via immunoSEQ multiplex PCR; TCRdb's table is partial and in-frame only. The profile shows over 5,000 clones, less than 70% of them singletons. Sequenced material: cultured CD8+ T cells derived from PBMCs. These receptors originate from a male donor with HIV.

This chain's CDR3 is CASTYGETFSGNTIYF. The CDR3 DNA is TGTGCCAGCACCTACGGGGAGACTTTCTCTGGAAACACCATATATTTT. The chain employs TRBV6-6 and TRBJ1-3; D is unclear. The V and J ends lost 7 bases and 0 bases respectively, with 16 bases between them. CDR3 length equals 16 residues. Germline CDR1 and CDR2: MNHNY and SVGAGI (reference sequence).

The table lists this clone with a few counts. V is TRBV18 and J is TRBJ1-1, with a weak D call TRBD1 (5 bases). Deletions cut 3 bases from V and 2 bases from J, with 16 bases between. Germline V gene data show CDR1 as KGHSH and CDR2 as LQKENI. The CDR3 consists of 16 residues. The CDR3, as DNA: TGTGCCAGCTCACCCCGGGACCTATTAGGAAACACTGAAGCTTTCTTT. This encodes CASSPRDLLGNTEAFF.

This clone showed up just once. The CDR3 sequence: CASSLYRGTNEKLFF. CDR3 bases: TGCGCCAGCAGCTTATACCGTGGCACTAATGAAAAACTGTTTTTT. The chain joins TRBV5-1 to TRBJ1-4, with unresolved D. This CDR3 has 15 residues. Trimming shortened V by 2 bases and J by 2 bases, and 10 bases separated the two germline ends. The germline gives CDR1 SGHRS, CDR2 YFSETQ.

In its sample, this clone was seen a few times. The chain has TRBV11-2 and TRBJ2-7; 7 bases align to TRBD1. V lost 3 bases, J lost 7 bases, and 9 bases stayed unmatched. The CDR3 runs 14 residues. The germline V gene encodes CDR1 SGHAT and CDR2 FQNNGV. CDR3 amino acids: CASSLGQYLREQYF. CDR3 nucleotides: TGTGCCAGCAGCTTGGGACAGTACCTTCGTGAGCAGTACTTC.

The genes are TRBV23-1 and TRBJ1-3, with no clear D. TRBV23-1 is recorded as an ORF, its role being uncertain. Trimming cost V 0 bases and J 1 base, with 7 bases left between them. The CDR3 runs 15 residues. The CDR3 sequence: CASSQSIRSGNTIYF. The DNA of the CDR3 is TGCGCCAGCAGTCAATCGATAAGATCTGGAAACACCATATATTTT.

The rearrangement joins TRBV5-6 to TRBJ1-2, with 8 bases lining up with TRBD1. Germline CDR1 and CDR2: SGHDT and YYEEEE. The CDR3 is made up of 14 amino acids. Trimming took 5 bases from V and 9 from J; bases not matched to a gene: 12. Here the CDR3 reads CASSIPQGAGSYTF. In DNA form, the CDR3 reads TGTGCCAGCAGTATCCCCCAGGGGGCCGGGAGCTACACCTTC. Filled out from reference TRBV5-6 and TRBJ1-2, the complete variable domain reads DAGVTQSPTHLIKTRGQQVTLRCSPKSGHDTVSWYQQALGQGPQFIFQYYEEEERQRGNFPDRFSGHQFPNYSSELNVNALLLGDSALYLCASSIPQGAGSYTFGSGTRLTVV.

Relative to its sample, this clone is medium-sized. V is TRBV9 and J is TRBJ1-4; 7 positions match TRBD1. This CDR3 spans 15 amino acids. Germline V gene sequence: CDR1 SGDLS, CDR2 YYNGEE. V gave up 4 bases and J gave up 3 bases; unmatched junction bases: 6. The chain's CDR3 is CASSPRDSSNEKLFF. The CDR3 DNA sequence: TGTGCCAGCAGCCCAAGGGACAGTTCTAATGAAAAACTGTTTTTT.

The CDR3 DNA is TGCGCCAGCAGCTTCATTAGCACAGATACGCAGTATTTT. Protein sequence: CASSFISTDTQYF. The chain combines TRBV5-1 with TRBJ2-3; D unresolved. V was cut by 2 bases and J by 0 bases, with 4 bases left in between. Germline V gene data show CDR1 as SGHRS and CDR2 as YFSETQ. CDR3 length: 13 amino acids.

The chain combines TRBV25-1 with TRBJ1-2; the D is unclear. V lost 2 bases to trimming and J lost 5 bases, with 9 bases between them. There are 13 residues in the CDR3. The V gene's germline CDR1 is MGHDK and CDR2 SYGVNS. The DNA for the CDR3 is TGTGCCAGCAGTGAAGAGAACGCGTATGGCTACACCTTC. Its protein product is CASSEENAYGYTF.

The rearrangement links TRBV7-6 to TRBJ1-2; no clear D gene. CDR3 size: 15 residues. Germline CDR1 SGHVS, CDR2 FNYEAQ. The V gene lost 5 bases and the J gene lost 5 bases, with 18 bases spanning the gap. In DNA form, the CDR3 reads TGTGCCAGCAGCCCCGGGTCGGGCAGGCTGTATGGCTACACCTTC. Its translation is CASSPGSGRLYGYTF.

This clone came up a few times. The chain combines TRBV28 with TRBJ2-7, with D perhaps being TRBD1 or TRBD2 (6 bases each). From germline, CDR1 is MDHEN and CDR2 SYDVKM. V was pared by 6 bases and J by 5 bases, with 17 bases between. This CDR3 region has 14 residues. DNA of the CDR3: TGTGCCAGCAGACCCGAGGGGGGTCGGCACGAGCAGTACTTC. Its protein is CASRPEGGRHEQYF. The full variable domain, in which reference TRBV28 and TRBJ2-7 provide the parts outside the CDR3, is DVKVTQSSRYLVKRTGEKVFLECVQDMDHENMFWYRQDPGLGLRLIYFSYDVKMKEKGDIPEGYSVSREKKERFSLILESASTNQTSMYLCASRPEGGRHEQYFGPGTRLTVT.

The J gene is TRBJ2-1, the V gene TRBV19; D uncertain. CDR3 size: 13 residues. V was clipped by 3 bases and J by 5 bases, with 8 bases between them. The germline CDR1 and CDR2 sequences are LNHDA and SQIVND (reference sequence). The CDR3 protein is CASSIMSDNEQFF. The CDR3 coding sequence is TGTGCCAGTAGTATTATGTCCGACAATGAGCAGTTCTTC.

The chain has TRBV27 and TRBJ2-1; D gene unclear. In germline, CDR1 is MNHEY, CDR2 SMNVEV (reference sequence). The ends were cut back, 4 bases at V and 0 bases at J, with 10 bases in the middle. There are 15 residues in the CDR3. CDR3 amino acids: CASSSTVSSYNEQFF. The CDR3 DNA sequence: TGTGCCAGCAGTTCGACGGTAAGCTCCTACAATGAGCAGTTCTTC.

As to this clone: Mismatch with germline at one junction end may stem from a read error. The chain combines TRBV5-5 with TRBJ2-7, with 8 bases lining up with TRBD1. The CDR3 extends over 13 amino acids. Germline loops: CDR1 SGHKS, CDR2 YYEKEE (reference sequence). Here the CDR3 reads CASSPRTGFEQYF. CDR3 coding DNA: TGCGCCAGCAGCCCGCGGACAGGGTTCGAGCAGTACTTC.

V is TRBV6-5 and J is TRBJ2-7, with D perhaps TRBD2 (6 bases). This CDR3 region has 15 residues. V lost 2 bases and J 1 base, leaving 12 bases between the germline ends. CDR1 is MNHEY, CDR2 SVGAGI, per germline. Here the CDR3 reads CASSYGRGWSYEQYF. CDR3 nucleotides: TGTGCCAGCAGTTACGGTCGGGGGTGGTCCTACGAGCAGTACTTC.

The table lists this clone with a few counts. The junction departs from the called germline gene at one end, perhaps through a read error. The rearrangement links TRBV4-1 to TRBJ1-2; 7 nucleotides agree with TRBD1. Germline CDR1 is MGHRA and CDR2 is YSYEKL. CDR3 length: 15 amino acids. This CDR3 is CASSLGDSGRGGYTF. The CDR3 DNA reads TGTGCCAGCAGCCTAGGGGACAGCGGGAGGGGTGGCTACACCTTC.

V and J are TRBV19 and TRBJ1-1; no firm D call. CDR1 and CDR2 (germline): LNHDA, SQIVND (reference sequence). The CDR3 consists of 14 residues. Between the trimmed V and J ends, which lost 4 bases and 3 bases, there was a span of 12 bases. The CDR3 protein is CASSTREPHTEAFF. The CDR3 region has the DNA TGTGCCAGTAGTACCCGGGAACCCCACACTGAAGCTTTCTTT. The complete variable domain, with remaining parts taken from reference TRBV19 and TRBJ1-1, reads DGGITQSPKYLFRKEGQNVTLSCEQNLNHDAMYWYRQDPGQGLRLIYYSQIVNDFQKGDIAEGYSVSREKKESFPLTVTSAQKNPTAFYLCASSTREPHTEAFFGQGTRLTVV.